This T cell receptor (beta chain) was identified in a study of cytomegalovirus exposure and HLA in healthy donors. Concerning this clone: Its antigen is not known.

Use of 60 Vbeta and 13 Jbeta primers characterized the PCR. This table comes from immunoSEQ multiplex PCR, and its TCRdb copy is limited to in-frame clones, with some not included. Its table lists 55,000 or so clones. This CDR3 comprises 12 residues. V dropped 4 bases and J dropped 7 bases, with 11 bases sitting between them. Germline values: CDR1 GTSNPN, CDR2 SVGIG (reference sequence). The study's findings and limits: Later work associated over 15,000 TCR beta sequences with HLA alleles at 0.05 false discovery rate. V- and J-gene trimming of TCR beta was linked (in a later analysis) to a missense DCLRE1C variant.

The sequenced sample was PBMCs. The chain employs TRBV30 and TRBJ2-4; D gene unclear. This receptor was obtained from a woman in her twenties or thirties in good health and CMV-seropositive. The CDR3 DNA reads as TGTGCCTGGATAGGAGAGAGGAACATTCAGTACTTC. This codes for CAWIGERNIQYF.